Included here is one T cell receptor beta chain sequence, with context. Germline V gene data show CDR1 as MNHNY and CDR2 as SVGAGI (reference sequence). The CDR3 has 16 residues. V gave up 2 bases and J gave up 4 bases, with 17 bases separating them. Using immunoSEQ multiplex PCR, the repertoire was profiled, and TCRdb retains in-frame clones only, with some absent. The sample lists approximately 760,000 clones; 80% to 90% were seen once. The record originates from a study of shared T cell receptors in the human thymus. These sequences were also reported in another study, on human thymus T cells. That source reports: Serving as donors were healthy Finnish infants, each of whom was having open corrective surgery for congenital heart defects. Resections from corrective heart surgery supplied the thymus tissue. Thymic and blood repertoires appeared to carry a bias in their V and J gene usage. Overlap was high between thymic repertoires from unrelated individuals, as reported in related research.

The rearrangement joins TRBV6-6 to TRBJ1-2, with D perhaps matching TRBD1 (6 bases). This clonotype was sampled from a girl in the first two years of life with a congenital heart defect. Sequencing was done on a sample of thymocytes. This CDR3 reads CASSYANSGEGYGYTF. The CDR3 nucleotides are TGTGCCAGCAGTTACGCTAACTCAGGGGAGGGCTATGGCTACACCTTC.